This T cell receptor beta chain was identified during a study of CD8 T cells in Susac syndrome. cDNA came from approximately 0.5 to 1 ug RNA primed by random hexamers. TCRdb passed the immunoSEQ multiplex PCR reads through MiXCR, listing each CDR3 protein once. The data show nearly 200,000 distinct CDR3 sequences, 90% to 95% seen once. Sequencing of TCR beta was performed on blood CD8+ and CD4+ T cells. The CDR3 is 13 amino acids. The germline V gene encodes CDR1 SNHLY and CDR2 FYNNEI. V dropped 5 bases and J dropped 0 bases, with 8 bases sitting between them. This chain connects TRBV2 to TRBJ2-7; D is uncertain. Source material: CD4+ T cells from PBMCs. This clonotype was obtained from a human donor with multiple sclerosis. The DNA for the CDR3 is TGTGCCAGCAGTTCTGACACCTCCTACGAGCAGTACTTC. Its translation is CASSSDTSYEQYF.